The 4 T cell receptor beta chains given below trace back to one sample, sequenced in a study of T cells in Graves' hyperthyroidism and ophthalmopathy. Researchers amplified the TCR beta CDR3 regions from RNA transcripts. The primer set for the first-round RT-PCR of the TCR CDR3 was HTBI. TCRdb re-called the multiplex PCR reads through MiXCR, storing one row per CDR3 protein. The data contain approximately 260,000 distinct CDR3 sequences, roughly 15% of them singletons. Sequenced material: blood. These receptors all stem from a woman between 45 and 60 years old with Graves' hyperthyroidism that later progressed to Graves' ophthalmopathy.

The J gene is TRBJ2-3, the V gene TRBV6-4; D remains unclear. The germline V and J ends were trimmed by 4 bases and 0 bases, with 11 bases remaining between them. The germline gives CDR1 MRHNA, CDR2 SNTAGT. The CDR3 length is 15 residues. The CDR3 loop is CASSVGVSSTDTQYF. For the CDR3, the DNA is TGTGCCAGCAGTGTTGGGGTATCCAGCACAGATACGCAGTATTTT.

The chain combines TRBV19 with TRBJ1-4; D perhaps matches TRBD1 (6 bases). Trimming stripped 7 bases from V and 1 base from J, with 13 bases between. Per the germline V gene, CDR1 is LNHDA and CDR2 is SQIVND (reference sequence). There are 15 residues in the CDR3. CDR3 sequence (DNA): TGTGCCAGTAATCCGGGGGCGGGAACTAATGAAAAACTGTTTTTT. This sequence encodes CASNPGAGTNEKLFF.

J is TRBJ1-1 and V is TRBV7-9; D is possibly TRBD1 (6 bases). The CDR3 is 11 amino acids. V was cut by 5 bases and J by 10 bases, with 11 bases left in between. Germline CDR1 is SEHNR and CDR2 is FQNEAQ (reference sequence). The CDR3 DNA reads as TGTGCCAGCAGCCTCAGGGGATTAGCTTTCTTT. Translated, it gives CASSLRGLAFF.

This clonotype has at least ten counts. V gene TRBV5-1 combines with J gene TRBJ2-5, with D hard to call. Germline values: CDR1 SGHRS, CDR2 YFSETQ. Trimming left V 4 bases short and J 5 bases short, with 15 bases between. The CDR3 totals 14 residues. CDR3 sequence: CASSAALNKETQYF. The CDR3 DNA reads as TGCGCCAGCAGCGCCGCTCTTAATAAGGAGACCCAGTACTTC.